The clone carrying this T cell receptor beta chain was detected once. Its target is not known. V lost 4 bases and J 1 base, leaving 14 bases between the germline ends. Germline V gene data show CDR1 as SGHRS and CDR2 as YFSETQ. The CDR3 contains 15 residues. This specimen comes from a study of shared clonotypes between healthy human individuals. General study findings and limits: Of the naive CD4 clonotypes, roughly 5% were shared across a few donors. Some clonotypes were shared by all four sorted-subset donors, while others were not shared. The non-shared ones had lower generation probabilities than the shared ones.

The data were produced by immunoSEQ multiplex PCR, yet TCRdb's version contains in-frame clones alone and is incomplete. The table lists millions of clones, 80% to 95% of them singletons. Recent vaccinations or acute infections were absent in the healthy HIV-negative adult donors. The receptor was isolated from a man aged 18 to 29 in good health. Some clones in this sample may be carry-over from other donors' samples. The V gene is TRBV5-1, the J gene TRBJ2-5, with D tentatively TRBD1 (6 bases). The sample taken for sequencing was naive CD4+ T cells from PBMCs. Subset meaning: CD45RA+ positively selected. CDR3 amino acids: CASSTLTGIQETQYF. The CDR3 DNA is TGCGCCAGCAGCACTTTGACAGGTATCCAAGAGACCCAGTACTTC. The entire variable domain, with the rest obtained from reference TRBV5-1 and TRBJ2-5, is as follows: KAGVTQTPRYLIKTRGQQVTLSCSPISGHRSVSWYQQTPGQGLQFLFEYFSETQRNKGNFPGRFSGRQFSNSRSEMNVSTLELGDSALYLCASSTLTGIQETQYFGPGTRLLVL.